The sample holds a few counts of the clone carrying this TCR beta chain. Its antigen is currently unknown. The entry originates in a study of T cells after yellow fever vaccination. On the study more broadly: Fractions with few cells were prepared using SMART-Seq v4 Ultra Low Input. Overall study findings and caveats: CD4 and CD8 compartments shared a small share of clonotypes, likely from convergent recombination. Although the secondary response was weaker, it peaked faster, at day 5 versus 15.

Universal primer sites and UMIs were introduced during 5'RACE template-switching synthesis of TCR cDNA. TCRdb re-analysed the 5' RACE reads in MiXCR, keeping a single row per CDR3 protein. In the table there are about 340,000 distinct CDR3 sequences, around 12% of which are singletons. CDR1 SGHAT and CDR2 FQNNGV come from the germline V gene. CDR3 length: 15 amino acids. V dropped 1 base and J dropped 5 bases, with 14 bases sitting between them. The source of this sequence is a man in his late teens or twenties who received the YFV17D yellow fever vaccine. This chain joins TRBV11-2 and TRBJ1-2; D perhaps matches TRBD1 (6 bases). The sample here was CD4+ T cells sorted from PBMCs, taken 15 days after the yellow fever booster vaccination. The DNA of the CDR3 is TGTGCCAGCAGCTTAGCGGGCCAGGGGTGGTATGGCTACACCTTC. This translates into CASSLAGQGWYGYTF.